A single sample gave rise to the 27 T cell receptor beta chains below, sequenced in a study of shared clonotypes between healthy human individuals. Repertoires were generated with immunoSEQ multiplex PCR, while TCRdb's copy carries only in-frame clones and drops some. The table records around 1,100,000 clones, around three quarters of them present only once. Input material: memory CD4+ T cells from PBMCs. Subset described: CD45RA-negative fraction. The receptors were gathered from a man between 18 and 35 years old in good health. Some clones in this sample may be carry-over from other donors' samples.

The chain is built from TRBV11-2 and TRBJ2-7; tentative D call: TRBD1 (6 bases). Looked up from germline, CDR1 is SGHAT and CDR2 is FQNNGV. This CDR3 has 14 residues. V gave up 7 bases and J gave up 1 base, with 14 bases separating them. The CDR3 region has the DNA TGTGCCAGCACCAAGTCAGGGGATTCCTACGAGCAGTACTTC. Its protein is CASTKSGDSYEQYF. Drawing the rest from reference TRBV11-2 and TRBJ2-7, the complete variable domain is EAGVAQSPRYKIIEKRQSVAFWCNPISGHATLYWYQQILGQGPKLLIQFQNNGVVDDSQLPKDRFSAERLKGVDSTLKIQPAKLEDSAVYLCASTKSGDSYEQYFGPGTRLTVT.

The chain employs TRBV4-1 and TRBJ2-2, with TRBD1 identical over 8 bases. Trimming removed 4 bases from V and 4 bases from J; junction bases left unmatched: 5. CDR1 is MGHRA, CDR2 YSYEKL, per germline. The CDR3 has 15 residues. The CDR3 sequence: CASSRSTGATGELFF. The CDR3 DNA follows: TGCGCCAGCAGCCGGTCGACAGGGGCCACCGGGGAGCTGTTTTTT.

The chain has TRBV11-2 and TRBJ2-5; TRBD1 is a possible D gene (6 bases). The CDR3 runs to 14 residues. Germline V CDR1 and CDR2: SGHAT, FQNNGV. Between the trimmed V and J ends, which lost 4 bases and 10 bases, there was a span of 19 bases. The CDR3 DNA reads TGTGCCAGCAGCTACGCCGGGCAGGGGTTTATCCAGTACTTC. As protein: CASSYAGQGFIQYF.

The chain combines TRBV11-3 with TRBJ1-1; D uncertain. Trimming removed 5 bases from V and 0 bases from J, with 19 bases in between. The germline V gene has CDR1 SGHNT and CDR2 YENEEA. The CDR3 runs to 17 residues. CDR3 nucleotides: TGTGCCAGCAGCCGCGGGATAGGTGGGCCCATGAACACTGAAGCTTTCTTT. This encodes CASSRGIGGPMNTEAFF.

Of note for this clone: This specimen includes other DNA sequences encoding the same CDR3. The chain combines TRBV11-3 with TRBJ2-1; possible D gene TRBD2, 6 bases. Trimming stripped 3 bases from V and 7 bases from J, with 7 bases between. CDR1 is SGHNT, CDR2 YENEEA, per germline. This CDR3 has 12 amino acids. CDR3 protein: CASSLEGNEQFF. In DNA form, the CDR3 reads TGTGCCAGCAGCTTGGAGGGGAATGAGCAGTTCTTC.

This rearrangement joins TRBV6-1 to TRBJ2-6; D gene ambiguous. The length of the CDR3 is 10 residues. Trimming took off 4 bases at V and 12 bases at J, with 4 bases between the two ends. Germline CDR1 and CDR2: MNHNS and SASEGT. The CDR3 bases are TGTGCCAGCAGTGTAGGCGTCCTGACTTTC. Protein: CASSVGVLTF.

CDR3 protein: CASSSSDKGYNEQFF. The CDR3 DNA is TGTGCCAGTAGTTCTAGCGATAAGGGTTACAATGAGCAGTTCTTC. The chain joins TRBV19 to TRBJ2-1, with a tentative D call TRBD2 (6 bases). V lost 5 bases and J 4 bases, leaving 15 bases between the germline ends. This CDR3 spans 15 amino acids. Germline V CDR1 and CDR2: LNHDA, SQIVND (reference sequence). Filled out from reference TRBV19 and TRBJ2-1, the complete variable domain reads DGGITQSPKYLFRKEGQNVTLSCEQNLNHDAMYWYRQDPGQGLRLIYYSQIVNDFQKGDIAEGYSVSREKKESFPLTVTSAQKNPTAFYLCASSSSDKGYNEQFFGPGTRLTVL.

The rearrangement uses TRBV11-2 and TRBJ1-5, with D unresolved. The CDR3 runs to 14 residues. Germline lookup yields CDR1 SGHAT and CDR2 FQNNGV. The V gene lost 5 bases and the J gene lost 10 bases, with 18 bases spanning the gap. The CDR3 sequence: CASSPSGISKPQHF. DNA for the CDR3: TGTGCCAGCAGCCCCAGCGGAATATCTAAACCCCAGCATTTT.

This clone was recorded only once. V is TRBV5-4 and J is TRBJ1-1, with 7 bases aligning to TRBD1. CDR3 size: 16 residues. Germline V gives CDR1 SGHNT, CDR2 YYREEE (reference sequence). V shed 1 base and J 5 bases; nucleotides not matched to a gene: 11. The CDR3, as DNA: TGTGCCAGCAGCTTGCAAATAGGGGGCGGACGAACTGAAGCTTTCTTT. Its translation is CASSLQIGGGRTEAFF.

The rearrangement joins TRBV7-9 to TRBJ1-2; the D gene is possibly TRBD1 (5 bases). V lost 3 bases to trimming and J lost 0 bases, with 11 bases between them. CDR1 SEHNR and CDR2 FQNEAQ come from the germline V gene (reference sequence). The CDR3 spans 15 residues. The CDR3 nucleotides are TGTGCCAGCAGCTTCTCCGGGACGACTAACTATGGCTACACCTTC. Residues: CASSFSGTTNYGYTF. The entire variable domain, with the rest obtained from reference TRBV7-9 and TRBJ1-2, is as follows: DTGVSQNPRHKITKRGQNVTFRCDPISEHNRLYWYRQTLGQGPEFLTYFQNEAQLEKSRLLSDRFSAERPKGSFSTLEIQRTEQGDSAMYLCASSFSGTTNYGYTFGSGTRLTVV.

The chain is built from TRBV9 and TRBJ2-1; 8 bases line up with TRBD1. The CDR3 loop spans 13 amino acids. Germline CDR1 SGDLS, CDR2 YYNGEE. After removal of 8 bases from V and 4 bases from J, the junction contained 5 bases not matched to a gene. The CDR3 is CASTGTGYNEQFF. CDR3 coding DNA: TGTGCCAGTACCGGGACAGGATACAATGAGCAGTTCTTC.

About this clone itself: This specimen includes other DNA sequences encoding the same CDR3. The chain employs TRBV4-2 and TRBJ2-7; D assignment may be TRBD1 or TRBD2 (5 bases each). The germline V gene encodes CDR1 LGHNA and CDR2 YNFKEQ. V was shortened by 4 bases and J by 0 bases, with 10 bases between the two germline ends. There are 14 residues in the CDR3. This CDR3 is CASSRGDSSYEQYF. The CDR3 DNA reads as TGTGCCAGCAGCCGGGGAGACAGCTCCTACGAGCAGTACTTC.

This chain connects TRBV7-2 to TRBJ2-7; 12 bases match TRBD1. The CDR3 consists of 18 residues. Germline lookup yields CDR1 SGHTA and CDR2 FQGNSA. The ends lost 5 bases at V and 0 bases at J; junction bases unmatched: 11. For the CDR3, the DNA is TGTGCCAGCAGCACAAGGGGGCCGGGACAGGGGGCCTCCTACGAGCAGTACTTC. Protein product: CASSTRGPGQGASYEQYF.

The table lists this clone with a count of one. The chain combines TRBV7-2 with TRBJ2-7; D call uncertain. The germline gives CDR1 SGHTA, CDR2 FQGNSA. With 3 bases removed from V and 1 base from J, the gap between germline ends came to 7 bases. This CDR3 spans 13 amino acids. The CDR3 DNA sequence: TGTGCCAGCAGCTTCGTGGAATCCTACGAGCAGTACTTC. Translation: CASSFVESYEQYF.

Here the CDR3 DNA reads TGTGCCATCAGTGAGCCCCCGTTCTTTGCGGGAGAGCACGGGGAGCTGTTTTTT. Translation: CAISEPPFFAGEHGELFF. The chain recombines TRBV10-3 with TRBJ2-2; 7 nucleotides agree with TRBD2. The CDR3 has 18 amino acids. Germline V gives CDR1 ENHRY, CDR2 SYGVKD. Losses at the gene ends were 2 bases for V and 7 bases for J; bases not matched to a gene: 16.

This clone was picked up one time. The chain has TRBV19 and TRBJ1-2; no firm D call. V lost 3 bases and J 2 bases, leaving 7 bases between the germline ends. The CDR3 covers 13 residues. Per the germline V gene, CDR1 is LNHDA and CDR2 is SQIVND (reference sequence). The CDR3 is CASSILQNYGYTF. CDR3 nucleotides: TGTGCCAGTAGTATCTTACAGAACTATGGCTACACCTTC.

The CDR3 reads CASSQPGTSGRQETQYF. CDR3 sequence (DNA): TGCGCCAGCAGCCAACCCGGGACTAGCGGGAGACAGGAGACCCAGTACTTC. The chain couples TRBV4-1 to TRBJ2-5; TRBD2 matches 14 bases. With 2 bases clipped from V and 5 bases from J, the junction kept 7 bases outside the gene matches. This CDR3 is built from 17 residues. CDR1 and CDR2 from the germline V gene are MGHRA and YSYEKL.

This clone has just a few counts. V is TRBV2 and J is TRBJ1-5; the match to TRBD1 covers 7 bases. The CDR3 covers 14 residues. The J segment lost 5 bases and the V segment lost 7 bases, leaving 8 bases of the junction unmatched. The germline CDR1 and CDR2 sequences are SNHLY and FYNNEI. In DNA form, the CDR3 reads TGTGCCAGCAAGCCGGGAAGGGGGCATCAGCCCCAGCATTTT. Residues: CASKPGRGHQPQHF.

The chain links TRBV11-2 to TRBJ2-1; 7 positions agree with TRBD1. J lost 4 bases, V lost 5 bases, and 11 bases had no gene match. This CDR3 comprises 16 residues. From germline, CDR1 is SGHAT and CDR2 FQNNGV. CDR3 region: CASSRDGQDVYNEQFF. In DNA, the CDR3 is TGTGCCAGCAGCCGGGATGGACAGGACGTTTACAATGAGCAGTTCTTC. The full variable domain, with the rest looked up from reference TRBV11-2 and TRBJ2-1, is EAGVAQSPRYKIIEKRQSVAFWCNPISGHATLYWYQQILGQGPKLLIQFQNNGVVDDSQLPKDRFSAERLKGVDSTLKIQPAKLEDSAVYLCASSRDGQDVYNEQFFGPGTRLTVL.

V gene TRBV18 combines with J gene TRBJ1-4; D unresolved. V lost 2 bases, J lost 5 bases, and 9 bases lay in between. Germline CDR1 reads KGHSH; CDR2 reads LQKENI. CDR3 length: 14 amino acids. The CDR3 sequence: CASSPAPMNEKLFF. DNA of the CDR3: TGTGCCAGCTCACCAGCCCCGATGAATGAAAAACTGTTTTTT.

The chain recombines TRBV4-3 with TRBJ2-5, with D possibly being TRBD1 or TRBD2 (5 bases each). The germline V gene has CDR1 LGHNA and CDR2 YSLEER. V dropped 0 bases and J dropped 5 bases, with 13 bases sitting between them. CDR3 length: 15 amino acids. In DNA form, the CDR3 reads TGCGCCAGCAGCCAAGAAGGGACCATGGGGGAGACCCAGTACTTC. This encodes CASSQEGTMGETQYF.

V gene TRBV30 combines with J gene TRBJ1-1, with 7 bases aligning to TRBD1. CDR1 and CDR2 (germline): GTSNPN, SVGIG (reference sequence). V lost 4 bases and J lost 1; bases outside the gene matches: 6. CDR3 length equals 14 residues. CDR3 sequence reads: CAWTRGAENTEAFF. The CDR3 DNA is TGTGCCTGGACCAGGGGGGCGGAGAACACTGAAGCTTTCTTT. Complete variable domain (other parts from reference TRBV30 and TRBJ1-1): SQTIHQWPATLVQPVGSPLSLECTVEGTSNPNLYWYRQAAGRGLQLLFYSVGIGQISSEVPQNLSASRPQDRQFILSSKKLLLSDSGFYLCAWTRGAENTEAFFGQGTRLTVV.

Notes on this clone: A far larger clone lies a single base away; this is likely a read error. Other DNA sequences in the sample encode the same CDR3. The chain combines TRBV4-1 with TRBJ2-2, with D perhaps matching TRBD2 (5 bases). This CDR3 has 17 residues. Germline CDR1 MGHRA, CDR2 YSYEKL. In DNA form, the CDR3 reads TGCGCCAGCAGCCAAGAGGTTCGGGTCGGGTTCACCGGGGAGTTGTTTTTT. Translated, it gives CASSQEVRVGFTGELFF.

Turning to this clone: No DNA is shown, since the ends of the CDR3 on it are uncertain; the CDR3 is the one TCRdb lists. The chain joins TRBV6-1 to TRBJ1-5; the D segment call TRBD1 is taken from the table without a DNA check. Germline loops: CDR1 MNHNS, CDR2 SASEGT. Inclusive of both ends, the CDR3 amounts to 15 amino acids. The CDR3 sequence is CASILGPSSNQPQHF.

This chain connects TRBV7-9 to TRBJ1-1; D is undetermined. CDR1 is SEHNR and CDR2 is FQNEAQ in the germline V gene (reference sequence). The CDR3 spans 14 residues. V lost 7 bases and J lost 4, with 16 bases in between. The CDR3 region has the DNA TGTGCCAGCAACAGCTTAGTGGGAGGCACTGAAGCTTTCTTT. Translated, it gives CASNSLVGGTEAFF.

In its sample, this clone was seen once. The chain recombines TRBV18 with TRBJ2-5; the match to TRBD1 covers 7 bases. This CDR3 comprises 13 residues. Germline V gene data show CDR1 as KGHSH and CDR2 as LQKENI. Losses at the gene ends were 8 bases for V and 2 bases for J; bases not matched to a gene: 5. CDR3 DNA sequence: TGTGCCAGCACCCGGGACAGACAAGAGACCCAGTACTTC. Encoded protein: CASTRDRQETQYF.

Remarks on this clone: This may be a read error, as it is one base from a much larger clone. Other nucleotide sequences in the sample specify the same CDR3. The V gene is TRBV7-2, the J gene TRBJ2-1; 10 bases map to TRBD2. The germline V gene has CDR1 SGHTA and CDR2 FQGNSA. The junction had 4 bases not matched to a gene; V was cut back by 5 bases and J by 3 bases. This CDR3 is built from 15 residues. The CDR3 region is CASSPRTSGYNEQFF. In DNA form, the CDR3 reads TGTGCCAGCAGCCCCCGGACTAGCGGCTACAATGAGCAGTTCTTC.